The clone carrying this TCR beta chain was seen repeatedly, ten times or more. Its antigen remains unknown. Germline and junction disagree at one end, which may indicate a read error. Making use of molecular barcodes, quantitative 5'-RACE generated TCR beta libraries. Each CDR3 protein gets one entry after TCRdb re-called the 5' RACE reads with MiXCR. The sample holds approximately 69,000 distinct CDR3 sequences, roughly 5.3% seen once. The CDR3 contains 12 residues. The V gene's germline CDR1 is DFQATT and CDR2 SNEGSKA (reference sequence). This sample stems from a study of CD8 T cells in ankylosing spondylitis. Study-level results: Clones linked to disease, bearing a CD8+ phenotype, were relatively rare in peripheral blood.

This sequence originates from a male donor with ankylosing spondylitis or in good health (not recorded which). This chain links TRBV20-1 with TRBJ2-3; no reliable D call. The sample consisted of blood, either unsorted or a sorted T cell fraction (not recorded which). The CDR3 nucleotides read TGCAGTGCTGGAGAAATCACAGATACGCAGTATTTT. This encodes CSAGEITDTQYF.